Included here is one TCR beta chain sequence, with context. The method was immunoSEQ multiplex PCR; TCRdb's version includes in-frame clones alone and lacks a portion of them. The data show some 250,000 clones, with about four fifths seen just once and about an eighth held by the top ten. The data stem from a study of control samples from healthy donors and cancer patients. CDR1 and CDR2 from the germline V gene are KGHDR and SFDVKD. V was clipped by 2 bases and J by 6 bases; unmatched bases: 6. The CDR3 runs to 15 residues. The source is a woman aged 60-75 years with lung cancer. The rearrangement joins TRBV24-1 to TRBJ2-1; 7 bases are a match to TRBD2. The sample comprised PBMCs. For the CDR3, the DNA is TGTGCCACCAGTGATTCCGGACTAGGCAGCAATGAGCAGTTCTTC. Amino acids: CATSDSGLGSNEQFF.